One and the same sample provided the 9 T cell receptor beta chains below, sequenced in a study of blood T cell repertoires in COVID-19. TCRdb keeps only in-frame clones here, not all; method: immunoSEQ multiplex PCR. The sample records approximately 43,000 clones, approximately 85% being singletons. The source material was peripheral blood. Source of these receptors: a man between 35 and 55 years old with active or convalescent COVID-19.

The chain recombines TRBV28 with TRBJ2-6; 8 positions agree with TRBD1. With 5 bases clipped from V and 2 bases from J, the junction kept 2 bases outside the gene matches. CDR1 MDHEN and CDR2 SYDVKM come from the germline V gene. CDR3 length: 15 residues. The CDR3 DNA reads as TGTGCCAGCAGTCTGGACAGGGCTGGGGCCAACGTCCTGACTTTC. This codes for CASSLDRAGANVLTF.

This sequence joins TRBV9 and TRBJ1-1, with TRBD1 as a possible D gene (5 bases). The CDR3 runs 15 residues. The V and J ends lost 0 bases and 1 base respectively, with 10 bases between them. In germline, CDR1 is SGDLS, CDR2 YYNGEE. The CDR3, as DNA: TGTGCCAGCAGCGTAGTGGGGGGGTCGAACACTGAAGCTTTCTTT. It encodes CASSVVGGSNTEAFF.

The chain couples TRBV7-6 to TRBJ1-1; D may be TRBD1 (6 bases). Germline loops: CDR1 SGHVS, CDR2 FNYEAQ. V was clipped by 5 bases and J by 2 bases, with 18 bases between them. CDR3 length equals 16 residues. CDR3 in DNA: TGTGCCAGCAGCGCGGCGAGGGGGGGGACTAACACTGAAGCTTTCTTT. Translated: CASSAARGGTNTEAFF.

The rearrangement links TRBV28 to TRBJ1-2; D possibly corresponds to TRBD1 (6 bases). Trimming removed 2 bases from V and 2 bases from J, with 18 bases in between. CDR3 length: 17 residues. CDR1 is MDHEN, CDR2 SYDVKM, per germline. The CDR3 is CASSLPPGQLLNYGYTF. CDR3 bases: TGTGCCAGCAGTTTACCACCTGGACAGCTCCTGAACTATGGCTACACCTTC.

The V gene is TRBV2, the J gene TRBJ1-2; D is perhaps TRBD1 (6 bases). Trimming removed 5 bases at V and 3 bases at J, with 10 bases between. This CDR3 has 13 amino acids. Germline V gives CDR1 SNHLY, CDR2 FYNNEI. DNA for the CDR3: TGTGCCAGCAGTTTACAGGGAGACTATGGCTACACCTTC. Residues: CASSLQGDYGYTF.

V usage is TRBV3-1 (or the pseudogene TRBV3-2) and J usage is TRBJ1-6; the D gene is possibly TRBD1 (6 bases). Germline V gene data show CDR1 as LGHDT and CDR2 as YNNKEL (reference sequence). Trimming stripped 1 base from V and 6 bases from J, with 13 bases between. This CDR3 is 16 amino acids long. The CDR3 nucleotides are TGTGCCAGCAGCCAAGTCTCAACAGGGAGTAATTCACCCCTCCACTTT. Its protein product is CASSQVSTGSNSPLHF.

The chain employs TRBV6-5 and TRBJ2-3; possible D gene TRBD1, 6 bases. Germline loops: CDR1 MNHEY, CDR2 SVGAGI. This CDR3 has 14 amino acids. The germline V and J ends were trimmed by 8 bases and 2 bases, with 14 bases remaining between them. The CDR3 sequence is CASREGVYTDTQYF. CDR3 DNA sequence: TGTGCCAGCCGAGAGGGGGTATACACAGATACGCAGTATTTT.

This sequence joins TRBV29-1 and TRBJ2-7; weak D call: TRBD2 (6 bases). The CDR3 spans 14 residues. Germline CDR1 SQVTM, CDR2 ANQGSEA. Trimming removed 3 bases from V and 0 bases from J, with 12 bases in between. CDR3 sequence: CSVDPGLDSYEQYF. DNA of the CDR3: TGCAGCGTTGACCCGGGACTGGACTCCTACGAGCAGTACTTC.

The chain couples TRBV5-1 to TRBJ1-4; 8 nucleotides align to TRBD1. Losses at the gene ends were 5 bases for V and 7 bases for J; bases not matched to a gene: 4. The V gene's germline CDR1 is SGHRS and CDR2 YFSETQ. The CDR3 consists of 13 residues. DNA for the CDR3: TGCGCCAGCAGGCAGGGGGCAAGTGAAAAACTGTTTTTT. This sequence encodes CASRQGASEKLFF.